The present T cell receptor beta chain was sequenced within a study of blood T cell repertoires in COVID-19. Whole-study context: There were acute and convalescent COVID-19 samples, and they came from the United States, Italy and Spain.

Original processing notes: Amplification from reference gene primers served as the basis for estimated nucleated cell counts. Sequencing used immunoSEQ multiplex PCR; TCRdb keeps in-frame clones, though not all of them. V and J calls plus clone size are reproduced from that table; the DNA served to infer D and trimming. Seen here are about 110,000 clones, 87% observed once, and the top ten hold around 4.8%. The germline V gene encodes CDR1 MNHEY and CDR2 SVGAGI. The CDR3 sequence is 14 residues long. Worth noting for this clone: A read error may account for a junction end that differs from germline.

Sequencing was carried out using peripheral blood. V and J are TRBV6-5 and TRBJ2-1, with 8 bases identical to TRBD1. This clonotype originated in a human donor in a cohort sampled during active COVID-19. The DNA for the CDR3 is TGTGCCAGCAGTCCAAATACGCGGACAGGGCCCCCGCTCTTC. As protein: CASSPNTRTGPPLF.